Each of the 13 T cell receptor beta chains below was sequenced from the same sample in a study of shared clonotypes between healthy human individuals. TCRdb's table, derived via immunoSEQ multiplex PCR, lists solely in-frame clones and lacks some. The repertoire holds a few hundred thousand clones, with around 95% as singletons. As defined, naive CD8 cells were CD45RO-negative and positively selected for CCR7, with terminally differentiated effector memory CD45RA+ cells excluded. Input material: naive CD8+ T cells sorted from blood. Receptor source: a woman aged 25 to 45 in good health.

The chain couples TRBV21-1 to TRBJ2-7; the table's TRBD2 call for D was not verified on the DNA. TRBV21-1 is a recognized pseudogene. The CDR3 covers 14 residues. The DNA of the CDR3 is TGTGCCAGCAGCATAACTAGCGGGAGATACGAGCAGTACTTC. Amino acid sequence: CASSITSGRYEQYF.

The CDR3: CASSPVSAGPPQPQHF. CDR3 bases: TGTGCCAGCAGTCCAGTATCGGCAGGCCCCCCTCAGCCCCAGCATTTT. The chain uses TRBV7-9 and TRBJ1-5; D remains ambiguous. Trimming shortened V by 6 bases and J by 6 bases, and 21 bases separated the two germline ends. Germline V gene data show CDR1 as SEHNR and CDR2 as FQNEAQ (reference sequence). This CDR3 is 16 amino acids long.

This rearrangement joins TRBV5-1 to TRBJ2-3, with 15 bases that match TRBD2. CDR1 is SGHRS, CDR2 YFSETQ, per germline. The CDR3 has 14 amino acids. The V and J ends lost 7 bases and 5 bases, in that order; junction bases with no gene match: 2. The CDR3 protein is CASRTSGREDTQYF. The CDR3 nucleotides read TGCGCCAGCCGGACTAGCGGGAGGGAAGATACGCAGTATTTT.

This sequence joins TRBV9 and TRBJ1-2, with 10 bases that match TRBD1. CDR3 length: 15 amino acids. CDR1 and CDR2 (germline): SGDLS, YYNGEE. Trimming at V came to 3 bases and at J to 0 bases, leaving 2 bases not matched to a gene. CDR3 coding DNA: TGTGCCAGCAGCGACGGACAGGGGGCTAACTATGGCTACACCTTC. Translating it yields CASSDGQGANYGYTF.

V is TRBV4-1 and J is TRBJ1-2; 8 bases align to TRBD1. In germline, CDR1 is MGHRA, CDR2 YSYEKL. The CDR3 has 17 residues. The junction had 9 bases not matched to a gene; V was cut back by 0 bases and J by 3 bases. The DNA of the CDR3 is TGCGCCAGCAGCCAAGACAGCCGGTCAGGGGGCGACTATGGCTACACCTTC. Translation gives CASSQDSRSGGDYGYTF.

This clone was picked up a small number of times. The CDR3 DNA reads as TGTGCCAGCAGCCCCTTGGGACAGGGTCTGGCCGAGCAGTACTTC. Translated, it gives CASSPLGQGLAEQYF. The chain has TRBV5-6 and TRBJ2-7; 9 bases are a match to TRBD1. The trim removed 4 bases at V and 6 bases at J, leaving 11 bases unmatched. The CDR3 has 15 residues. Germline assignment: CDR1 SGHDT and CDR2 YYEEEE.

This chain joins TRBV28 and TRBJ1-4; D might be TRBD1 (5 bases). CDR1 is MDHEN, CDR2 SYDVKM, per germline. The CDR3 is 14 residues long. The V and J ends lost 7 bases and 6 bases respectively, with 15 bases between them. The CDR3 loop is CASTHPGIDEKLFF. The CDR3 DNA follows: TGTGCCAGCACCCACCCAGGGATTGATGAAAAACTGTTTTTT. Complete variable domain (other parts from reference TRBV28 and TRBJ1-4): DVKVTQSSRYLVKRTGEKVFLECVQDMDHENMFWYRQDPGLGLRLIYFSYDVKMKEKGDIPEGYSVSREKKERFSLILESASTNQTSMYLCASTHPGIDEKLFFGSGTQLSVL.

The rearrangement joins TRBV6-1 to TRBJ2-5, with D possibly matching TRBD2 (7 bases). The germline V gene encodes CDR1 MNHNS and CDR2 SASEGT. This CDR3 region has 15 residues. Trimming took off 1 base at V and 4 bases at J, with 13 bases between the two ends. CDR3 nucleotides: TGTGCCAGCAGTGAAGGGGGGGGCGTACGAGAGACCCAGTACTTC. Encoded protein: CASSEGGGVRETQYF.

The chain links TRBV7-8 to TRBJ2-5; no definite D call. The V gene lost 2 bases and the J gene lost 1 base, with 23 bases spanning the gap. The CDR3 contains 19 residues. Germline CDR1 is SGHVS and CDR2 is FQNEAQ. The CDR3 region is CASSLRARSFGQIQETQYF. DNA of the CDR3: TGTGCCAGCAGCTTAAGAGCCCGTTCTTTTGGGCAGATCCAAGAGACCCAGTACTTC.

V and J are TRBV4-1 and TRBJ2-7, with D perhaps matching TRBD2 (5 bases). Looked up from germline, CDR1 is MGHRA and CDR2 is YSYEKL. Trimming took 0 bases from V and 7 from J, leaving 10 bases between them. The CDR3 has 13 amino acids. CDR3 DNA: TGCGCCAGCAGCCAAGATCTCTGGAGGGAGCAGTACTTC. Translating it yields CASSQDLWREQYF.

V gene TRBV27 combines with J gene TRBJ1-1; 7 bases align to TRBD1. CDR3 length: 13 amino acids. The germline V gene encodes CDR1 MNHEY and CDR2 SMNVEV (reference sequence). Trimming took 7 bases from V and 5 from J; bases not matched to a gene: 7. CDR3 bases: TGTGCCAGCATTCACAGGGGAGGTACTGAAGCTTTCTTT. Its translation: CASIHRGGTEAFF.

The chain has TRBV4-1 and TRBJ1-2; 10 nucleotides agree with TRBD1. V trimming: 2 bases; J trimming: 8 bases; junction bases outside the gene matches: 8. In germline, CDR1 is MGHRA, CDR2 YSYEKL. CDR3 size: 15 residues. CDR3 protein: CASSQLGTGVYGYTF. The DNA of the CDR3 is TGCGCCAGCAGCCAACTAGGGACAGGGGTCTACGGCTACACCTTC.

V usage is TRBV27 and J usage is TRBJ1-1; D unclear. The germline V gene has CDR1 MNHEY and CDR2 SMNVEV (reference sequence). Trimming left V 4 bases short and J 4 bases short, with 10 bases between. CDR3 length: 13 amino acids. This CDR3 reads CASSWGVGTEAFF. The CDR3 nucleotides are TGTGCCAGCAGTTGGGGAGTGGGCACTGAAGCTTTCTTT.